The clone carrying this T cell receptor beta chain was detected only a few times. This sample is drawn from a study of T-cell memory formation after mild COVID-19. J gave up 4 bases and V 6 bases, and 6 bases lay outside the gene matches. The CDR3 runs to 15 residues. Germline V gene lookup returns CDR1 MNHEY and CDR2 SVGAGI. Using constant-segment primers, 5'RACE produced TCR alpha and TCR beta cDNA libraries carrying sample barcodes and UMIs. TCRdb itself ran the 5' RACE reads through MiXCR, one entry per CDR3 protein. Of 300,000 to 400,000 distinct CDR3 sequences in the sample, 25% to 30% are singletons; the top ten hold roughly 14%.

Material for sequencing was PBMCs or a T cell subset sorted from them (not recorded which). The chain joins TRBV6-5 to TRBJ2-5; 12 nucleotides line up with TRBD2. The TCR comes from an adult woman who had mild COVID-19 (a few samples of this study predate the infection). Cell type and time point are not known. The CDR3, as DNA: TGTGCCAGCAGCACCGGGACTAGCGGGCGAGAGACCCAGTACTTC. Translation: CASSTGTSGRETQYF.